This record concerns one T cell receptor beta chain sequence. CDR1 is LNHDA, CDR2 SQIVND, per germline (reference sequence). V shed 6 bases, J shed 0 bases, and the junction held 4 bases outside the gene matches. The CDR3 contains 14 residues. This entry comes from a study of cytomegalovirus exposure and HLA in healthy donors. PCR used 60 Vbeta primers and 13 Jbeta primers. Data came from immunoSEQ multiplex PCR; TCRdb stores just in-frame clones and leaves some out. This table holds some 54,000 clones, around 84% found once. Sequencing used PBMCs. V and J are TRBV19 and TRBJ2-7; TRBD2 matches 8 bases. This receptor was identified in a male donor in good health and CMV-seronegative. The CDR3 loop reads CASRAGGDSYEQYF. The CDR3 DNA sequence: TGTGCCAGTAGGGCGGGGGGCGACTCCTACGAGCAGTACTTC.